A selection of T cell receptor beta chains follows, all from one sample in a study of blood T cell repertoires in COVID-19. TCRdb keeps only in-frame clones here, not all; method: immunoSEQ multiplex PCR. This sample has fewer than 200,000 clones, with 83% found just once. Sequenced: peripheral blood. These receptors were collected from a human donor in a cohort sampled during active COVID-19. Both conserved end residues are part of each CDR3. Fields, in order: clone size, D gene, J gene, V gene, CDR3 DNA, CDR3 protein. The D gene is left open where the match is weak. Rows give clone size only sometimes, using once, few, many, or a class for an expanded clone.

NA TRBD1 TRBJ2-7 TRBV5-1 TGCGCCAGCAGCCTGACAGGGGACGAGCAGTACTTC CASSLTGDEQYF
NA NA TRBJ1-3 TRBV9 TGTGCCAGCAGCGTATGGGGCTTGGCTGGAAACACCATATATTTT CASSVWGLAGNTIYF
NA NA TRBJ1-2 TRBV6-2/TRBV6-3 TGTGCCAGCAGTTACCATTACTATGGCTACACCTTC CASSYHYYGYTF
NA TRBD1 TRBJ1-1 TRBV5-1 TGCGCCAGCAGCGCCGGGACAGTGAACACTGAAGCTTTCTTT CASSAGTVNTEAFF
NA NA TRBJ2-5 TRBV27 TGTGCCAGCACCGGAGGAGGGGTAGAGACCCAGTACTTC CASTGGGVETQYF
NA TRBD2 TRBJ2-1 TRBV28 TGTGCCAGCAGACTATTCGGGGGGGAGAGCTACAATGAGCAGTTCTTC CASRLFGGESYNEQFF
few TRBD1 TRBJ2-7 TRBV12-3/TRBV12-4 TGTGCCAGCAGTACAGGGGCTGTGTACGAGCAGTACTTC CASSTGAVYEQYF
NA TRBD1 TRBJ1-1 TRBV7-9 TGTGCCAGCGGGACAGAGGGGAACACTGAAGCTTTCTTT CASGTEGNTEAFF
few NA TRBJ2-7 TRBV7-9 TGTGCCAGCAGCTTAGCGAGCACAGGGTCCTACGAGCAGTACTTC CASSLASTGSYEQYF
NA TRBD1 TRBJ1-2 TRBV3-1/TRBV3-2 TGTGCCAGCAGCCTTAGAACAGGGGTTGGTGGCTACACCTTC CASSLRTGVGGYTF
NA NA TRBJ1-1 TRBV6-2/TRBV6-3 TGTGCCAGCAGTTCGGCAGGGATGAACACTGAAGCTTTCTTT CASSSAGMNTEAFF
NA NA TRBJ2-7 TRBV7-9 TGTGCCAGCAGCTTCATACAGGGCACAGCCTACGAGCAGTACTTC CASSFIQGTAYEQYF
NA NA TRBJ1-4 TRBV28 TGTGCCAGCAGGCCCGGGAACAATGAAAAACTGTTTTTT CASRPGNNEKLFF
NA TRBD1 TRBJ1-5 TRBV11-2 TGTGCCAGCAGCTTAGTGACAGGGGGTCAGCCCCAGCATTTT CASSLVTGGQPQHF
NA NA TRBJ1-4 TRBV10-1 TGCGCCAGCAGTGGGCACAGTGATCCTGAAAAACTGTTTTTT CASSGHSDPEKLFF
NA TRBD1 TRBJ2-7 TRBV19 TGTGCCAGTAGTATAAACCAAGGGACAGGGACCTACGAGCAGTACTTC CASSINQGTGTYEQYF
NA NA TRBJ1-4 TRBV18 TGTGCCAGCTCACCAATATTCGTGGCGGCAACTAATGAAAAACTGTTTTTT CASSPIFVAATNEKLFF
NA NA TRBJ2-7 TRBV5-6 TGTGCCAGCAGGTCGACTCCCAGCATATCCTACGAGCAGTACTTC CASRSTPSISYEQYF
NA TRBD2 TRBJ2-7 TRBV27 TGTGCCAGCAGTTTACGAGCGGGAGTAGGCGAGCAGTACTTC CASSLRAGVGEQYF
NA NA TRBJ1-1 TRBV18 TGTGCCAGCTCACCGAGAGGGAAATCGGACACTGAAGCTTTCTTT CASSPRGKSDTEAFF
NA TRBD1 TRBJ2-7 TRBV5-4 TGTGCCAGCAGCTTGGCCCCGGGACAGGGCTCCTACGAGCAGTACTTC CASSLAPGQGSYEQYF